Each of the 32 T cell receptor beta chains below was sequenced from the same sample in a study of blood T cell repertoires in COVID-19. Libraries were prepared by immunoSEQ multiplex PCR; TCRdb keeps only in-frame clonotypes and omits some of them. This table has approximately 270,000 clones, 70% to 85% appearing once. The sequenced material came from peripheral blood. The receptors here all came from a man older than 75 with acute or convalescent COVID-19.

This clone was picked up a small number of times. The chain carries TRBV15 and TRBJ2-7; D is possibly TRBD1 (6 bases). V was cut by 0 bases and J by 6 bases, with 15 bases left in between. Germline V gene sequence: CDR1 LNHNV, CDR2 YYDKDF (reference sequence). There are 15 residues in the CDR3. DNA of the CDR3: TGTGCCACCAGCAGAGATCTTGTCAGGGGTTCCGAGCAGTACTTC. Protein: CATSRDLVRGSEQYF.

CDR3 DNA sequence: TGTGCCATCAGGACCTCAAGCGGGGGACCCCGCTCCTACGAGCAGTACTTC. Encoded protein: CAIRTSSGGPRSYEQYF. V and J are TRBV10-3 and TRBJ2-7; 8 bases align to TRBD2. This CDR3 region has 17 residues. Germline V gene lookup returns CDR1 ENHRY and CDR2 SYGVKD. The V segment lost 6 bases and the J segment 0 bases; nucleotides outside the gene matches: 13.

This clone has just one count. V and J are TRBV10-2 and TRBJ1-2, with 8 bases aligning to TRBD1. Germline values: CDR1 WSHSY, CDR2 SAAADI. The junction had 3 bases not matched to a gene; V was cut back by 6 bases and J by 6 bases. The CDR3 sequence is 12 residues long. CDR3 region: CASSLQGDGYTF. CDR3 nucleotides: TGCGCCAGCAGCTTACAGGGGGATGGCTACACCTTC.

This chain's CDR3 is CASSQERAGGYTF. The DNA of the CDR3 is TGTGCCAGCAGCCAAGAAAGAGCAGGTGGCTACACCTTC. The chain links TRBV3-1 (or the pseudogene TRBV3-2) to TRBJ1-2; D is unresolved. The V gene's germline CDR1 is LGHDT and CDR2 YNNKEL (reference sequence). CDR3 length: 13 residues. The V gene lost 0 bases and the J gene lost 7 bases, with 9 bases spanning the gap.

This rearrangement joins TRBV5-5 to TRBJ1-5; D is possibly TRBD1 (5 bases). Germline CDR1 reads SGHKS; CDR2 reads YYEKEE (reference sequence). The CDR3 spans 15 residues. V was pared by 4 bases and J by 2 bases, with 13 bases between. CDR3 amino acids: CASSPGRGGNQPQHF. The CDR3 DNA reads as TGTGCCAGCAGCCCCGGGCGGGGGGGCAATCAGCCCCAGCATTTT.

The V call is TRBV2, the J call TRBJ1-4; 9 bases match TRBD1. The CDR3 loop spans 17 amino acids. CDR1 and CDR2 from the germline V gene are SNHLY and FYNNEI. V lost 6 bases to trimming and J lost 7 bases; unmatched junction nucleotides: 15. The DNA for the CDR3 is TGTGCCAGCAGAGTCCGTTGGGACAGGGCTTCGATTGAAAAACTGTTTTTT. Encoded protein: CASRVRWDRASIEKLFF.

This chain joins TRBV4-2 and TRBJ2-7; D might be TRBD2 (6 bases). The CDR3 has 16 amino acids. The ends were cut back, 1 base at V and 2 bases at J, with 15 bases in the middle. Germline values: CDR1 LGHNA, CDR2 YNFKEQ. The DNA for the CDR3 is TGTGCCAGCAGCCAAGCTCAATCGGGGGTAACCTACGAGCAGTACTTC. Its protein is CASSQAQSGVTYEQYF.

The V gene is TRBV7-2, the J gene TRBJ1-1; D might be TRBD1 (5 bases). This CDR3 contains 14 residues. CDR1 SGHTA and CDR2 FQGNSA come from the germline V gene. Between the trimmed V and J ends, which lost 5 bases and 2 bases, there was a span of 12 bases. The CDR3 DNA reads as TGTGCCAGCAGCCCCGGACAAGCAAACACTGAAGCTTTCTTT. This gives the protein CASSPGQANTEAFF.

The chain joins TRBV6-5 to TRBJ1-6; D may be TRBD1 (6 bases). The germline gives CDR1 MNHEY, CDR2 SVGAGI. The ends were cut back, 4 bases at V and 7 bases at J, with 11 bases in the middle. The CDR3 spans 14 residues. Here the CDR3 reads CASSSGQGNSPLHF. The CDR3 DNA reads as TGTGCCAGCAGTTCTGGGCAGGGGAATTCACCCCTCCACTTT.

The CDR3 region is CASSLREPQHF. The DNA for the CDR3 is TGTGCCAGCAGTCTGAGGGAGCCCCAGCATTTT. V is TRBV28 and J is TRBJ1-5; D gene ambiguous. Per the germline V gene, CDR1 is MDHEN and CDR2 is SYDVKM. V gave up 5 bases and J gave up 8 bases, with 7 bases separating them. The CDR3 spans 11 residues.

The CDR3 is CASSIRTAYPGANVLTF. For the CDR3, the DNA is TGTGCCAGTAGTATAAGGACTGCCTACCCTGGGGCCAACGTCCTGACTTTC. This rearrangement joins TRBV19 to TRBJ2-6; tentative D call: TRBD2 (5 bases). This CDR3 comprises 17 residues. The germline CDR1 and CDR2 sequences are LNHDA and SQIVND (reference sequence). Deletions cut 2 bases from V and 2 bases from J, with 13 bases between.

This chain connects TRBV19 to TRBJ1-1, with 8 positions matching TRBD1. The CDR3 is 14 residues long. CDR1 and CDR2 (germline): LNHDA, SQIVND (reference sequence). Germline trimming cut 8 bases from V and 1 base from J; bases unmatched to any gene: 6. The CDR3 sequence is CASLLQGANTEAFF. DNA for the CDR3: TGTGCCAGTCTGCTCCAGGGGGCGAACACTGAAGCTTTCTTT.

This clone came up a few times. The CDR3 DNA is TGTGCCAGCAGCTTACTAGCGGCGAACACCGGGGAGCTGTTTTTT. This codes for CASSLLAANTGELFF. The chain joins TRBV7-8 to TRBJ2-2; 7 positions match TRBD2. Germline V gene data show CDR1 as SGHVS and CDR2 as FQNEAQ. This CDR3 region has 15 residues. J gave up 0 bases and V 2 bases, and 0 bases lay outside the gene matches.

The chain couples TRBV7-9 to TRBJ2-7; TRBD1 matches 7 bases. V lost 11 bases, J lost 5 bases, and 6 bases stayed unmatched. The CDR3 is 11 amino acids. Germline assignment: CDR1 SEHNR and CDR2 FQNEAQ (reference sequence). The CDR3 sequence is CALEQGNEQYF. DNA of the CDR3: TGTGCCTTAGAACAGGGGAACGAGCAGTACTTC.

The chain joins TRBV19 to TRBJ1-1; TRBD1 aligns across 10 bases. V was clipped by 9 bases and J by 3 bases; unmatched bases: 19. There are 18 residues in the CDR3. Germline CDR1 and CDR2: LNHDA and SQIVND (reference sequence). CDR3 loop: CASLRGQGLQNRDTEAFF. CDR3 DNA sequence: TGTGCCAGCCTGCGGGGACAGGGGCTTCAAAATAGGGACACTGAAGCTTTCTTT.

The chain has TRBV7-3 and TRBJ2-1; 9 nucleotides match TRBD2. The V segment lost 4 bases and the J segment 9 bases; nucleotides outside the gene matches: 7. The CDR3 is 14 amino acids. Germline V gene lookup returns CDR1 SGHTA and CDR2 FQGTGA. CDR3 in amino acids: CASSSRSSGTEQFF. CDR3 in DNA: TGTGCCAGCAGCTCCCGTTCTAGCGGGACTGAGCAGTTCTTC.

The sample holds a few counts of this clone. The V gene is TRBV15, the J gene TRBJ2-1, with 7 bases matching TRBD1. The germline V gene encodes CDR1 LNHNV and CDR2 YYDKDF (reference sequence). V lost 1 base and J lost 0; bases outside the gene matches: 6. CDR3 size: 17 residues. The CDR3 DNA is TGTGCCACCAGCAGAGCTGAGGGGGCTATCTCCTACAATGAGCAGTTCTTC. Its translation: CATSRAEGAISYNEQFF.

The rearrangement uses TRBV2 and TRBJ1-5; no reliable D call. Per the germline V gene, CDR1 is SNHLY and CDR2 is FYNNEI. The CDR3 spans 16 residues. The V end lost 6 bases, the J end lost 1 base, and 16 bases lay between the germline ends. DNA for the CDR3: TGTGCCAGCAGGGTGGAGGGTGGTCGAAGCAATCAGCCCCAGCATTTT. Protein product: CASRVEGGRSNQPQHF.

J is TRBJ1-1 and V is TRBV5-8; 11 nucleotides agree with TRBD1. CDR3 length: 15 residues. The germline V gene has CDR1 SGHTS and CDR2 YDEGEE. Trimming removed 3 bases from V and 0 bases from J; junction bases left unmatched: 1. For the CDR3, the DNA is TGTGCCAGCAGCTGGACAGGGGGCATGAACACTGAAGCTTTCTTT. This encodes CASSWTGGMNTEAFF.

This sequence joins TRBV18 and TRBJ1-5; 7 nucleotides match TRBD1. The CDR3 runs to 14 residues. The V and J ends lost 6 bases and 0 bases, in that order; junction bases with no gene match: 2. Germline V gene sequence: CDR1 KGHSH, CDR2 LQKENI. CDR3 in DNA: TGTGCCAGCTCCGGGACAGATAGCAATCAGCCCCAGCATTTT. Its protein product is CASSGTDSNQPQHF.

The J gene is TRBJ1-4, the V gene TRBV4-1; D is undetermined. Trimming cost V 2 bases and J 0 bases, with 7 bases left between them. CDR1 is MGHRA, CDR2 YSYEKL, per germline. CDR3 length: 15 residues. CDR3 sequence (DNA): TGCGCCAGCAGCCAACAGGTGCCAACTAATGAAAAACTGTTTTTT. Its translation is CASSQQVPTNEKLFF.

J is TRBJ2-1 and V is TRBV6-5; the D is unclear. Germline-derived CDR1 and CDR2 are MNHEY and SVGAGI. Trimming pared 2 bases from V and 8 bases from J, leaving 19 bases between. The CDR3 covers 16 residues. The CDR3 spells CASSYGLRPRSDEQFF. The DNA of the CDR3 is TGTGCCAGCAGTTACGGGTTGCGTCCGAGGAGCGATGAGCAGTTCTTC.

This sequence joins TRBV27 and TRBJ2-1, with 13 positions matching TRBD2. The V gene's germline CDR1 is MNHEY and CDR2 SMNVEV (reference sequence). The CDR3 extends over 19 amino acids. V was clipped by 0 bases and J by 0 bases; unmatched bases: 5. DNA for the CDR3: TGTGCCAGCAGTTTATCCAGACTAGCGGGAGGTCTCTCCTACAATGAGCAGTTCTTC. Encoded protein: CASSLSRLAGGLSYNEQFF.

CDR3 DNA sequence: TGTGCCAGCAGCAATCAAGCGGGGGGGAAAGAGCAGTACTTC. It yields the protein CASSNQAGGKEQYF. The rearrangement joins TRBV5-4 to TRBJ2-7, with TRBD2 matching 10 bases. Losses at the gene ends were 4 bases for V and 7 bases for J; bases not matched to a gene: 8. The CDR3 loop spans 14 amino acids. The germline V gene encodes CDR1 SGHNT and CDR2 YYREEE (reference sequence).

The chain has TRBV5-1 and TRBJ1-1; D is possibly TRBD1 (6 bases). Germline V gene lookup returns CDR1 SGHRS and CDR2 YFSETQ. V lost 4 bases, J lost 4 bases, and 14 bases lay in between. The CDR3 length is 14 residues. In DNA, the CDR3 is TGCGCCAGCAGCGGCACAGGGTTGGGCACTGAAGCTTTCTTT. It yields the protein CASSGTGLGTEAFF.

The rearrangement links TRBV18 to TRBJ2-2; D uncertain. This CDR3 is 12 amino acids long. Deletions cut 3 bases from V and 4 bases from J, with 3 bases between. Germline-derived CDR1 and CDR2 are KGHSH and LQKENI. CDR3 amino acids: CASSPRTGELFF. In DNA, the CDR3 is TGTGCCAGCTCACCGCGCACCGGGGAGCTGTTTTTT.

V gene TRBV3-1 (or the pseudogene TRBV3-2) combines with J gene TRBJ1-5; 8 bases are shared with TRBD1. The CDR3 length is 14 residues. Per the germline V gene, CDR1 is LGHDT and CDR2 is YNNKEL (reference sequence). Trimming took 1 base from V and 7 from J; bases not matched to a gene: 3. For the CDR3, the DNA is TGTGCCAGCAGCCAAGTTCAGGGGGCGCAGCCCCAGCATTTT. Protein: CASSQVQGAQPQHF.

As for this clone: Other DNA sequences in the same sample also yield this CDR3. The genes are TRBV19 and TRBJ1-5; 7 bases are shared with TRBD1. Germline CDR1 reads LNHDA; CDR2 reads SQIVND (reference sequence). Trimming took 5 bases from V and 0 from J; bases not matched to a gene: 10. The CDR3 is made up of 17 amino acids. CDR3 DNA sequence: TGTGCCAGTAGTGGGCAGGGGGGCGGTTATAGCAATCAGCCCCAGCATTTT. Its translation is CASSGQGGGYSNQPQHF.

This rearrangement joins TRBV30 to TRBJ1-2; 7 bases align to TRBD1. CDR3 length: 15 residues. Trimming at V came to 0 bases and at J to 4 bases, leaving 8 bases not matched to a gene. Germline V CDR1 and CDR2: GTSNPN, SVGIG (reference sequence). The CDR3 DNA reads as TGTGCCTGGAGTGTACAGGGACAGCGGGCCTATGGCTACACCTTC. Translating it yields CAWSVQGQRAYGYTF. The variable domain in full, with the rest retrieved from reference TRBV30 and TRBJ1-2, is SQTIHQWPATLVQPVGSPLSLECTVEGTSNPNLYWYRQAAGRGLQLLFYSVGIGQISSEVPQNLSASRPQDRQFILSSKKLLLSDSGFYLCAWSVQGQRAYGYTFGSGTRLTVV.

The CDR3, as DNA: TGTGCCAGCAGTTTATCCCAGACGGGATATAATTCACCCCTCCACTTT. Translation gives CASSLSQTGYNSPLHF. The chain recombines TRBV27 with TRBJ1-6; D is unclear. CDR1 and CDR2 from the germline V gene are MNHEY and SMNVEV (reference sequence). Trimming stripped 0 bases from V and 4 bases from J, with 10 bases between. The CDR3 length is 16 residues.

This chain joins TRBV27 and TRBJ1-5; D might be TRBD1 (5 bases). Germline lookup yields CDR1 MNHEY and CDR2 SMNVEV (reference sequence). CDR3 length: 19 amino acids. The germline V and J ends were trimmed by 5 bases and 0 bases, with 23 bases remaining between them. The CDR3 is CASSRRTPTKGYSNQPQHF. In DNA, the CDR3 is TGTGCCAGCAGTCGGCGGACACCAACGAAGGGGTATAGCAATCAGCCCCAGCATTTT.

This clone was recorded once. V is TRBV11-2 and J is TRBJ2-2; D may be TRBD1 (6 bases). The CDR3 totals 15 residues. Germline V lookup: CDR1 SGHAT, CDR2 FQNNGV. The germline V and J ends were trimmed by 1 base and 5 bases, with 11 bases remaining between them. The CDR3 is CASSLGGGVTGELFF. The CDR3, as DNA: TGTGCCAGCAGCTTAGGAGGGGGAGTAACCGGGGAGCTGTTTTTT.